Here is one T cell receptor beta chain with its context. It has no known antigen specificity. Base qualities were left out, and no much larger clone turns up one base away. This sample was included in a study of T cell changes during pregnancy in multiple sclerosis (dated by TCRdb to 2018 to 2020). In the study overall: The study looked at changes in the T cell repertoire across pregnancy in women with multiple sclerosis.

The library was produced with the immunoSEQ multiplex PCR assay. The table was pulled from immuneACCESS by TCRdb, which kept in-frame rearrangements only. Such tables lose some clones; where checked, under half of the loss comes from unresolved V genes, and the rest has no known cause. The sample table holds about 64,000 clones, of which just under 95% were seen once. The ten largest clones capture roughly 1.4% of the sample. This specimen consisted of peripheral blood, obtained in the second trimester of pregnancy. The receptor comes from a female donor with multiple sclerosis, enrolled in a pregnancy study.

The DNA sequence follows: TGTGCCATCAGTGAGATTATCAGGCGGGAACGCACAGATACGCAGTATTTT. Translated, it reads CAISEIIRRERTDTQYF. The V and J segments used are TRBV10-3 and TRBJ2-3; TRBD2 is a possible D gene, resting on 6 matching bases. The CDR3 goes from the cysteine to the phenylalanine over 17 residues. Only the CDR3 region is kept as DNA, spanning 51 bases read in frame from base 1. Taken from the germline V gene, the CDR1 and CDR2 loops are ENHRY and SYGVKD. V and J are truncated by 2 bases and 1 base respectively, leaving an intervening sequence of 16 bases.